The clone carrying this T cell receptor (beta chain) appeared many times. The data belong to a study of blood T cell repertoires in COVID-19. Study details: The origin of the acute and convalescent COVID-19 samples was the United States, Italy and Spain. Sources were T cells, B-cell-depleted T cells, or PBMCs; the material itself was cDNA or gDNA.

The participants were between roughly 18 and 89 years old and came from about two dozen US areas. The V gene's germline CDR1 is SGHTA and CDR2 FQGTGA. The CDR3 sequence is 18 residues long. The V and J ends lost 4 bases and 0 bases respectively, with 16 bases between them. The assay was immunoSEQ multiplex PCR, and TCRdb's table has in-frame clones only and misses some. The sample includes some 220,000 clones, roughly nine tenths seen only once; the top ten take 3% to 3.5%. Specimen: PBMCs or T cells enriched from blood (not recorded which). V usage is TRBV7-3 and J usage is TRBJ2-6; a possible D gene is TRBD1 (6 bases). The origin of this receptor is a woman in her fifties or sixties in a cohort exposed to, infected with or recovered from COVID-19 (not recorded which). The CDR3 loop is CASSSGHRTSSGANVLTF. The CDR3 DNA follows: TGTGCCAGCAGCTCGGGACATCGAACAAGCTCTGGGGCCAACGTCCTGACTTTC. The full variable domain, rest sourced from reference TRBV7-3 and TRBJ2-6, is GAGVSQTPSNKVTEKGKYVELRCDPISGHTALYWYRQSLGQGPEFLIYFQGTGAADDSGLPNDRFFAVRPEGSVSTLKIQRTERGDSAVYLCASSSGHRTSSGANVLTFGAGSRLTVL.